A single sample gave rise to the 27 T cell receptor beta chains below, sequenced in a study of cytomegalovirus exposure and HLA in healthy donors. Primers: 60 Vbeta forward and 13 Jbeta reverse. The data were produced by immunoSEQ multiplex PCR, yet TCRdb's version contains in-frame clones alone and is incomplete. The sample yields about 82,000 clones, around 82% seen once. Sequenced input: PBMCs. The receptors stem from a man over 45 in good health and CMV-seronegative.

The chain has TRBV6-6 and TRBJ1-3, with unresolved D. Germline V gives CDR1 MNHNY, CDR2 SVGAGI (reference sequence). The CDR3 loop spans 13 amino acids. V lost 0 bases and J 8 bases, leaving 8 bases between the germline ends. Here the CDR3 DNA reads TGTGCCAGCAGTTACTCGATAGCGCACACCATATATTTT. Protein: CASSYSIAHTIYF.

The V gene is TRBV9, the J gene TRBJ2-7; TRBD1 agrees at 10 bases. Per the germline V gene, CDR1 is SGDLS and CDR2 is YYNGEE. J lost 6 bases, V lost 3 bases, and 12 bases had no gene match. The CDR3 has 16 residues. CDR3 loop: CASSGGRTGGFVEQYF. CDR3 bases: TGTGCCAGCAGCGGCGGCCGGACAGGGGGATTTGTCGAGCAGTACTTC. Complete variable domain (other parts from reference TRBV9 and TRBJ2-7): DSGVTQTPKHLITATGQRVTLRCSPRSGDLSVYWYQQSLDQGLQFLIQYYNGEERAKGNILERFSAQQFPDLHSELNLSSLELGDSALYFCASSGGRTGGFVEQYFGPGTRLTVT.

The J gene is TRBJ2-7, the V gene TRBV28; D call uncertain. This CDR3 has 13 residues. CDR1 is MDHEN and CDR2 is SYDVKM in the germline V gene. The germline V and J ends were trimmed by 10 bases and 1 base, with 14 bases remaining between them. CDR3 sequence reads: CATTAPQSYEQYF. The CDR3 nucleotides are TGTGCCACTACCGCTCCCCAATCCTACGAGCAGTACTTC.

V is TRBV15 and J is TRBJ2-3; unclear D gene. This CDR3 has 15 amino acids. Germline loops: CDR1 LNHNV, CDR2 YYDKDF (reference sequence). V was cut by 0 bases and J by 6 bases, with 13 bases left in between. This CDR3 is CATSRDRDAGDTQYF. CDR3 DNA: TGTGCCACCAGCAGAGATAGAGACGCCGGGGATACGCAGTATTTT.

The chain joins TRBV12-2 to TRBJ2-6; TRBD2, as called in the table, went unchecked against the DNA. TRBV12-2 is designated a pseudogene. This CDR3 has 17 amino acids. CDR3 DNA: TGTGCAAGTCGCTTAGGTTGGGGGGGGTCTGGGGCCAACGTCCTGACTTTC. Translated, it gives CASRLGWGGSGANVLTF.

The chain couples TRBV6-4 to TRBJ1-1; D is uncertain. The CDR3 has 11 residues. The germline V gene has CDR1 MRHNA and CDR2 SNTAGT. With 11 bases removed from V and 5 bases from J, the gap between germline ends came to 12 bases. DNA of the CDR3: TGTGCCGCACTTAACTGGACTGAAGCTTTCTTT. It translates to CAALNWTEAFF.

This clone came up a few times. This chain uses TRBV4-3 with TRBJ2-1; D is ambiguous. The germline gives CDR1 LGHNA, CDR2 YSLEER. Trimming shortened V by 0 bases and J by 5 bases, and 11 bases separated the two germline ends. The CDR3 contains 15 residues. This chain's CDR3 is CASSQDRQRHNEQFF. For the CDR3, the DNA is TGCGCCAGCAGCCAAGATCGGCAGCGCCACAATGAGCAGTTCTTC.

Notes on this clone: One end of the junction fails to match germline, which may point to a read error. Distinct nucleotide sequences in the sample also encode this CDR3. The rearrangement uses TRBV4-1 and TRBJ2-1; a possible D gene is TRBD2 (5 bases). Germline V gene data show CDR1 as MGHRA and CDR2 as YSYEKL. The CDR3 runs to 14 residues. CDR3 nucleotides: TGTGCCAGCAGCCGCCCGGGAAGGGAGAATGAGCAGTTCTTC. Translating gives CASSRPGRENEQFF.

V and J are TRBV27 and TRBJ2-5, with TRBD1 as a possible D gene (6 bases). The J call may be in error: the DNA end matches TRBJ2-7 better. This CDR3 has 12 amino acids. Germline V CDR1 and CDR2: MNHEY, SMNVEV (reference sequence). The CDR3 loop reads CASSTRGFEQYF. The CDR3 DNA reads as TGTGCCAGCAGTACCAGGGGTTTCGAGCAGTACTTC.

Only a few counts were recorded for this clone. The rearrangement joins TRBV5-1 to TRBJ2-1; 10 bases agree with TRBD1. Looked up from germline, CDR1 is SGHRS and CDR2 is YFSETQ. This CDR3 has 15 amino acids. Germline trimming cut 4 bases from V and 7 bases from J; bases unmatched to any gene: 8. The CDR3 is CASSLRQGAWNEQFF. CDR3 bases: TGCGCCAGCAGCCTTCGACAGGGGGCTTGGAATGAGCAGTTCTTC.

The chain links TRBV6-5 to TRBJ1-6; D is unresolved. Germline V gene sequence: CDR1 MNHEY, CDR2 SVGAGI. The CDR3 runs to 15 residues. V was pared by 0 bases and J by 7 bases, with 10 bases between. The DNA for the CDR3 is TGTGCCAGCAGTTACTCATGGCAGGTCAATTCACCCCTCCACTTT. The encoded protein is CASSYSWQVNSPLHF.

The chain combines TRBV9 with TRBJ1-5; D may be TRBD1 (5 bases). Germline V gene data show CDR1 as SGDLS and CDR2 as YYNGEE. The V end was cut by 0 bases, the J end by 7 bases, with 14 bases between. There are 15 residues in the CDR3. The CDR3 nucleotides are TGTGCCAGCAGCGTAGGGGTGGGGGGGGAGCAGCCCCAGCATTTT. Translated: CASSVGVGGEQPQHF.

The CDR3 nucleotides are TGTGCCAGCAGCTTACTCCCTCCAGCGGGGGCTAGCACAGATACGCAGTATTTT. Encoded protein: CASSLLPPAGASTDTQYF. The chain recombines TRBV7-8 with TRBJ2-3; 8 positions match TRBD2. The trim removed 2 bases at V and 0 bases at J, leaving 10 bases unmatched. In germline, CDR1 is SGHVS, CDR2 FQNEAQ. This CDR3 contains 18 residues.

The genes are TRBV5-8 and TRBJ2-3; 7 bases agree with TRBD2. CDR1 SGHTS and CDR2 YDEGEE come from the germline V gene. The CDR3 spans 16 residues. The trim removed 4 bases at V and 1 base at J, leaving 9 bases unmatched. In nucleotides, the CDR3 is TGTGCCAGCAGCGCGATGGGAGGGGTCGGCACAGATACGCAGTATTTT. This translates into CASSAMGGVGTDTQYF.

The chain uses TRBV7-2 and TRBJ2-7; 9 bases match TRBD1. The V segment lost 5 bases and the J segment 7 bases; nucleotides outside the gene matches: 6. The CDR3 runs 13 residues. The germline V gene has CDR1 SGHTA and CDR2 FQGNSA. CDR3 in amino acids: CASSPEGQGEQYF. The DNA for the CDR3 is TGTGCCAGCAGCCCGGAGGGACAGGGAGAGCAGTACTTC.

The rearrangement links TRBV7-9 to TRBJ1-1; D gene uncertain. The CDR3 consists of 13 residues. The germline V gene encodes CDR1 SEHNR and CDR2 FQNEAQ (reference sequence). V lost 5 bases to trimming and J lost 1 base, with 8 bases between them. CDR3 region: CASSPQENTEAFF. In nucleotides, the CDR3 is TGTGCCAGCAGCCCCCAGGAGAACACTGAAGCTTTCTTT.

The chain joins TRBV9 to TRBJ2-3; the match to TRBD2 covers 7 bases. Per the germline V gene, CDR1 is SGDLS and CDR2 is YYNGEE. Germline trimming cut 1 base from V and 2 bases from J; bases unmatched to any gene: 10. This CDR3 has 17 amino acids. The CDR3, as DNA: TGTGCCAGCAGCGTAACCCCAGCTAGCGGATTCACAGATACGCAGTATTTT. It encodes CASSVTPASGFTDTQYF.

V and J are TRBV7-2 and TRBJ2-7; no definite D call. The CDR3 is made up of 13 amino acids. Germline CDR1 reads SGHTA; CDR2 reads FQGNSA. V lost 0 bases, J lost 6 bases, and 9 bases lay in between. CDR3 nucleotide sequence: TGTGCCAGCAGCTTAGCGCCCGGTCGCGAGCAGTACTTC. It translates to CASSLAPGREQYF.

V and J are TRBV11-2 and TRBJ2-3; 14 bases align to TRBD2. This CDR3 comprises 16 residues. V lost 7 bases, J lost 4 bases, and 7 bases stayed unmatched. Germline CDR1 is SGHAT and CDR2 is FQNNGV. CDR3 in DNA: TGTGCCAGCACCCCGACTAGCGGGGGGGCAGCAGATACGCAGTATTTT. The encoded protein is CASTPTSGGAADTQYF.

Only one count was recorded for this clone. One junction end does not reproduce the germline sequence, and a read error may be involved. The chain is built from TRBV9 and TRBJ1-2, with TRBD1 matching 8 bases. Germline V gene sequence: CDR1 SGDLS, CDR2 YYNGEE. The CDR3 consists of 16 residues. The CDR3 coding sequence is TGTGCCAACAGCAACGAATGGACAGGGCAAGGCTATGGCTACACCTTC. Amino acids: CANSNEWTGQGYGYTF. Together with reference TRBV9 and TRBJ1-2, the CDR3 gives the full variable domain: DSGVTQTPKHLITATGQRVTLRCSPRSGDLSVYWYQQSLDQGLQFLIQYYNGEERAKGNILERFSAQQFPDLHSELNLSSLELGDSALYFCANSNEWTGQGYGYTFGSGTRLTVV.

V and J are TRBV25-1 and TRBJ2-7; 7 nucleotides align to TRBD1. V shed 2 bases and J 3 bases; nucleotides not matched to a gene: 4. In germline, CDR1 is MGHDK, CDR2 SYGVNS. The CDR3 is 14 residues long. CDR3 nucleotides: TGTGCCAGCAGTGAACGGACAGGACTCTACGAGCAGTACTTC. Translation gives CASSERTGLYEQYF.

This clone was detected a few times. The gene calls are TRBV9 and TRBJ2-2; TRBD1 agrees at 10 bases. Germline CDR1 and CDR2: SGDLS and YYNGEE. The CDR3 length is 18 residues. Unmatched junction bases numbered 9, after V lost 4 bases and J lost 0 bases. In nucleotides, the CDR3 is TGTGCCAGCAGCACCGGACGGACAGGGGGTGCGAACACCGGGGAGCTGTTTTTT. The encoded protein is CASSTGRTGGANTGELFF.

The chain couples TRBV7-9 to TRBJ2-7; no clear D gene. Trimming shortened V by 4 bases and J by 2 bases, and 15 bases separated the two germline ends. Germline V lookup: CDR1 SEHNR, CDR2 FQNEAQ (reference sequence). The CDR3 is made up of 15 amino acids. CDR3 DNA sequence: TGTGCCAGCAGCTCACTATTTGGGTCACCCTACGAGCAGTACTTC. As protein: CASSSLFGSPYEQYF.

This chain connects TRBV6-5 to TRBJ2-1; tentative D call: TRBD1 (6 bases). Per the germline V gene, CDR1 is MNHEY and CDR2 is SVGAGI. This CDR3 comprises 15 residues. The ends were cut back, 6 bases at V and 3 bases at J, with 15 bases in the middle. Here the CDR3 reads CASRLGQPGYNEQFF. The CDR3 bases are TGTGCCAGCAGATTAGGACAGCCCGGCTACAATGAGCAGTTCTTC.

The CDR3 is CASSQGLRRTELLHF. Written as DNA, the CDR3 is TGCGCCAGCAGCCAAGGATTGAGGAGAACCGAGCTCCTCCACTTT. The gene calls are TRBV4-1 and TRBJ1-6; D unclear. Germline V gene data show CDR1 as MGHRA and CDR2 as YSYEKL. The ends were cut back, 1 base at V and 15 bases at J, with 19 bases in the middle. The CDR3 covers 15 residues.

V gene TRBV2 combines with J gene TRBJ2-1; 8 bases are shared with TRBD2. Germline trimming cut 2 bases from V and 9 bases from J; bases unmatched to any gene: 9. This CDR3 has 15 residues. CDR1 and CDR2 from the germline V gene are SNHLY and FYNNEI. The CDR3: CASSERAGGRGEQFF. CDR3 sequence (DNA): TGTGCCAGCAGTGAAAGGGCGGGGGGACGTGGTGAGCAGTTCTTC.

The J gene is TRBJ1-4, the V gene TRBV6-5, with D tentatively TRBD1 (5 bases). The V end lost 3 bases, the J end lost 7 bases, and 12 bases lay between the germline ends. Germline V gene lookup returns CDR1 MNHEY and CDR2 SVGAGI. This CDR3 region has 14 residues. CDR3 DNA: TGTGCCAGCAGTTATTTAGGGGCCGGTGAAAAACTGTTTTTT. Its protein product is CASSYLGAGEKLFF.